This T cell receptor (beta chain) was retrieved from a study of shared clonotypes between healthy human individuals. Study-wide points: Non-shared clonotypes showed lower generation probabilities than clonotypes common to all four donors. In general, naive subsets displayed greater estimated richness than memory subsets did. Sorted-subset samples were not fully sequenced, rarefaction indicated.

The deep-level immunoSEQ assay was used. This table comes from immunoSEQ multiplex PCR, and its TCRdb copy is limited to in-frame clones, with some not included. The table has around 2.1 million clones, around 93% seen once; the top ten hold approximately 1.7%. CD45RO-negative, CCR7-selected cells formed the naive CD8 fraction, which excluded terminally differentiated effector memory CD45RA+ cells. With respect to this clone: Antigen: not known.

Per the germline V gene, CDR1 is MGHRA and CDR2 is YSYEKL. After removal of 1 base from V and 8 bases from J, the junction contained 5 bases not matched to a gene. This CDR3 has 16 amino acids. The sample was naive CD8+ T cells from PBMCs. This TCR was recovered from a young man in good health. Some clones in this sample may be carry-over from other donors' samples. The chain combines TRBV4-1 with TRBJ2-1, with 13 bases fitting TRBD2. The CDR3 coding sequence is TGCGCCAGCAGCCAAGTGACTAGCGGGGGGACTTATGAGCAGTTCTTC. It yields the protein CASSQVTSGGTYEQFF.